This T cell receptor (beta chain) was obtained from a study of neurological immune-mediated disorders. TCRdb called the 5' RACE reads again in MiXCR, with one record for every CDR3 protein. The table has about 40,000 distinct CDR3 sequences, 3% to 3.5% seen once. Many counts were recorded for this clonotype. Time point in this sample: longitudinal time-point 1 (baseline). V was clipped by 5 bases and J by 3 bases, with 12 bases between them. CDR3 size: 14 residues. Germline values: CDR1 SGHRS, CDR2 YFSETQ. The sequenced sample was PBMCs. The sequence derives from a woman in her sixties or seventies with multiple sclerosis. The V call is TRBV5-1, the J call TRBJ2-1; D is unresolved. The CDR3 DNA reads TGCGCCAGCAGATATGAGGCCCTCTACAATGAGCAGTTCTTC. It yields the protein CASRYEALYNEQFF.